This T cell receptor (beta chain) emerged from a study of metastatic and nonmetastatic thyroid tumors. This clone was seen at least ten times. Trimming removed 6 bases from V and 1 base from J, with 12 bases in between. The CDR3 has 13 residues. Germline CDR1 is DFQATT and CDR2 is SNEGSKA (reference sequence). Treatment of any kind had been given to no patient before thyroid surgery. With MiXCR, TCRdb called clones anew from the PCR reads. The profile shows tens of thousands of clones, 9.5% to 13% of them singletons. The origin of this receptor is a male donor with papillary thyroid cancer or a benign thyroid nodule (not recorded which). Some clones in this sample may be carry-over from other donors' samples. Sequenced input: blood. The rearrangement uses TRBV20-1 and TRBJ1-1; no reliable D call. Written as DNA, the CDR3 is TGCAGTGCGCCGCCCGACCCGAACACTGAAGCTTTCTTT. This translates into CSAPPDPNTEAFF.